A selection of T cell receptor beta chains follows, all from one sample in a study of beta chain features in type 1 diabetes. Repertoires were generated with immunoSEQ multiplex PCR, while TCRdb's copy carries only in-frame clones and drops some. Here the sample spans more than 300,000 clones, around 12% being singletons. The sample consisted of naive CD4+ T cells from blood. These TCRs come from a woman between 18 and 30 years old with type 1 diabetes. Both conserved end residues are part of each CDR3. The D gene is left open where the match is weak. Clone size is given for some rows only: seen once, a few or many times, or a class if the clone is expanded.

v_gene	abundance	j_gene	d_gene	CDR3nt	CDR3aa
TRBV10-3	few	TRBJ2-2	NA	TGTGCCATCAGTGCCTACGATTACACCGGGGAGCTGTTTTTT	CAISAYDYTGELFF
TRBV11-2	NA	TRBJ1-1	TRBD1	TGTGCCAGCAGCTTATCTTCGGACAGGGGTGAAGCTTTCTTT	CASSLSSDRGEAFF
TRBV15	NA	TRBJ2-5	TRBD1	TGTGCCACCAGCAGAGATAGGACAGGGGCCCAAGAGACCCAGTACTTC	CATSRDRTGAQETQYF
TRBV25-1	few	TRBJ2-7	TRBD2	TGTGCCAGCAGTAAGGGGACACTAGCGGGCTACGAGCAGTACTTC	CASSKGTLAGYEQYF
TRBV30	few	TRBJ2-5	NA	TGTGCCTGGAGTGGGGGTGGACAGCAAGAGACCCAGTACTTC	CAWSGGGQQETQYF
TRBV28	NA	TRBJ2-7	NA	TGTGCCAGCAGTTTGGGCAGGGTTCTTAACGAGCAGTACTTC	CASSLGRVLNEQYF
TRBV28	NA	TRBJ1-5	NA	TGTGCCAGCAGTTTATGGCCAGGGGATAGCAATCAGCCCCAGCATTTT	CASSLWPGDSNQPQHF
TRBV5-1	NA	TRBJ2-7	TRBD1	TGCGCCAGCAGCCACCGGGACAGTGCCTACGAGCAGTACTTC	CASSHRDSAYEQYF
TRBV5-4	once	TRBJ2-3	TRBD2	TGTGCCAGCAGCCTTAGCGGGGGGCTTATCACAGATACGCAGTATTTT	CASSLSGGLITDTQYF
TRBV28	few	TRBJ2-7	NA	TGTGCCAGCAGCCTAGATCGGCAGTACTTC	CASSLDRQYF
TRBV30	NA	TRBJ2-5	TRBD2	TGTGCCGGACGGACTAGCGGAGAGACCCAGTACTTC	CAGRTSGETQYF
TRBV5-4	NA	TRBJ2-3	NA	TGTGCCAGCAGCTTGCGGGGGTCTAGCACAGATACGCAGTATTTT	CASSLRGSSTDTQYF
TRBV7-9	NA	TRBJ2-5	TRBD2	TGTGCCAGCAGCTCGGGACTAGCGGGAGTTGGGAGCGAGACCCAGTACTTC	CASSSGLAGVGSETQYF
TRBV7-2	NA	TRBJ2-2	NA	TGTGCCAGCAGCCCCGGGGGAACCGGGGAGCTGTTTTTT	CASSPGGTGELFF
TRBV27	NA	TRBJ2-1	TRBD2	TGTGCCAGCAGTTATAGCGGGAGTTACAATGAGCAGTTCTTC	CASSYSGSYNEQFF
TRBV7-2	NA	TRBJ2-1	NA	TGTGCCAGCACCATAGACAGGACGAATCCCTACAATGAGCAGTTCTTC	CASTIDRTNPYNEQFF
TRBV4-3	NA	TRBJ2-3	TRBD1	TGCGCCAGCAGCCAAGATACAGGGGGCCTGACAGATACGCAGTATTTT	CASSQDTGGLTDTQYF
TRBV12-5	NA	TRBJ2-2	NA	TGTGCTAGTGGTTTGGTACGGGCAGGGTGGGCCGGGGAGCTGTTTTTT	CASGLVRAGWAGELFF
TRBV27	few	TRBJ1-2	TRBD1	TGTGCCAGCAAAACCAGGGGGAGCTGGTCGGGCTACACCTTC	CASKTRGSWSGYTF
TRBV4-3	NA	TRBJ2-3	TRBD2	TGCGCCAGCAGCCCCGCTGCGGGAGGAGATACGCAGTATTTT	CASSPAAGGDTQYF
TRBV7-9	few	TRBJ2-5	NA	TGTGCCAGCAGACAAGGATCGGGTTCAGAGACCCAGTACTTC	CASRQGSGSETQYF
TRBV11-1	few	TRBJ2-2	NA	TGTGCCAGCAGCTTCCGGACAGCCGGGGAGCTGTTTTTT	CASSFRTAGELFF
TRBV11-1	few	TRBJ1-1	NA	TGTGCCAGCAGCTTAGTAGGAGGTCAAGGGAACACTGAAGCTTTCTTT	CASSLVGGQGNTEAFF
TRBV6-5	few	TRBJ2-1	NA	TGTGCCAGCAGTTACGGGAGAAACAATGAGCAGTTCTTC	CASSYGRNNEQFF
TRBV7-9	few	TRBJ1-5	TRBD1	TGTGCCAGCAGTCGGGACAGAAATCAGCCCCAGCATTTT	CASSRDRNQPQHF
TRBV29-1	NA	TRBJ2-4	NA	TGCAGCGTTGAAGTAATGGGGGCTATTCAGTACTTC	CSVEVMGAIQYF
TRBV11-2	few	TRBJ2-2	NA	TGTGCCAGCAGCTTTTATATCGGGGAGCTGTTTTTT	CASSFYIGELFF
TRBV4-3	few	TRBJ2-4	TRBD2	TGCGCCAGCAGCCAAGTCGGTTTGCGGGGGGGCCCCAAAAACATTCAGTACTTC	CASSQVGLRGGPKNIQYF
TRBV19	NA	TRBJ1-1	TRBD1	TGTGCCAGTAGTATTGACAGGGTGAACACTGAAGCTTTCTTT	CASSIDRVNTEAFF
TRBV14	few	TRBJ2-7	NA	TGTGCCAGCAGCCATGTTCGTCCCGAGCAGTACTTC	CASSHVRPEQYF
TRBV11-3	NA	TRBJ2-1	NA	TGTGCCAGCAGCGCACTAGTCTCCTACAATGAGCAGTTCTTC	CASSALVSYNEQFF
TRBV20-1	NA	TRBJ2-4	NA	TGCAGTGCTAGACGGGGTGACATTCAGTACTTC	CSARRGDIQYF
TRBV18	few	TRBJ2-5	NA	TGTGCCAGCTCACCGGACAAAGAGACCCAGTACTTC	CASSPDKETQYF
TRBV12-5	NA	TRBJ1-5	NA	TGTGCTAGTGGCGTCGTTCAGCCCCAGCATTTT	CASGVVQPQHF
TRBV4-3	few	TRBJ1-2	NA	TGCGCCAGCAGCCAAGATGGCAGGGGCTATGGCTACACCTTC	CASSQDGRGYGYTF
TRBV5-1	NA	TRBJ1-2	NA	TGCGCCAGCAGCCCTTTAGACGGAGACTATGGCTACACCTTC	CASSPLDGDYGYTF
TRBV25-1	NA	TRBJ2-1	TRBD2	TGTGCCAGCAGTGCGGGACTAGCGGGAGTCCAGGAGCAGTTCTTC	CASSAGLAGVQEQFF
TRBV10-3	few	TRBJ2-1	TRBD1	TGTGCCATGGGACAGGGGCAGGAAGTTGAGCAGTTCTTC	CAMGQGQEVEQFF
TRBV29-1	few	TRBJ1-3	NA	TGCAGCGTTGGGTCCAGCTCTGGAAACACCATATATTTT	CSVGSSSGNTIYF
TRBV9	NA	TRBJ2-5	NA	TGTGCCAGCAGCGCAGGTTGGGGGCAAGGGGAGACCCAGTACTTC	CASSAGWGQGETQYF